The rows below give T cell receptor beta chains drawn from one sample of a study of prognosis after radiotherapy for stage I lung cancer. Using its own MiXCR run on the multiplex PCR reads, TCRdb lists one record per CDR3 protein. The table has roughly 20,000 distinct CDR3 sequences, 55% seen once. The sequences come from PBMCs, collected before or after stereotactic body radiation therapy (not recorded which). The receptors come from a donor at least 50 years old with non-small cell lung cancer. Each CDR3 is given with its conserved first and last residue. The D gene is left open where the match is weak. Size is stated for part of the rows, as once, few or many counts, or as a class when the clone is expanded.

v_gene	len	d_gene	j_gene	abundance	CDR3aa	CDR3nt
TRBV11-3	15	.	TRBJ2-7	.	CASSLGGEVVYEQYF	TGTGCCAGCAGCTTAGGGGGGGAAGTGGTCTACGAGCAGTACTTC
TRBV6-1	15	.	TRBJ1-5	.	CASSEAGRARQPQHF	TGTGCCAGCAGTGAAGCGGGGAGGGCTCGGCAGCCCCAGCATTTT
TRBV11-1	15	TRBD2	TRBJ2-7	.	CASSLRTSGRAEQYF	TGTGCCAGCAGCCTACGGACTAGCGGGAGGGCCGAGCAGTACTTC
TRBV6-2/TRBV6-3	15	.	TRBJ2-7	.	CASSSFPRGRYEQYF	TGTGCCAGCAGCTCCTTCCCTCGGGGTCGGTACGAGCAGTACTTC
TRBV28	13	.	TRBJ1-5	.	CASRREPNQPQHF	TGTGCCAGCAGGAGGGAGCCTAATCAGCCCCAGCATTTT
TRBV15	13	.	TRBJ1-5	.	CATSIGMNQPQHF	TGTGCCACCAGCATTGGTATGAATCAGCCCCAGCATTTT
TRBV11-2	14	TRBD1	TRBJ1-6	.	CASSGTGINSPLHF	TGTGCCAGCAGTGGGACAGGGATTAATTCACCCCTCCACTTT
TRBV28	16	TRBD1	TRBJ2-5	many	CASSQILGTGDETQYF	TGTGCCAGCAGTCAAATCCTGGGGACAGGGGACGAGACCCAGTACTTC
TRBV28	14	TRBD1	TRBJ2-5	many	CASSFEGAEETQYF	TGTGCCAGCAGTTTTGAGGGGGCGGAAGAGACCCAGTACTTC
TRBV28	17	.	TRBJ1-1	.	CASSYGRLARKNTEAFF	TGTGCCAGCAGCTACGGACGGTTGGCGAGAAAAAACACTGAAGCTTTCTTT
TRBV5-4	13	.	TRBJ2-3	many	CASSSGGTDTQYF	TGTGCCAGCAGCTCCGGAGGGACAGATACGCAGTATTTT
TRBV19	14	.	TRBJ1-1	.	CASRRNHWNTEAFF	TGTGCCAGCCGCCGGAACCATTGGAACACTGAAGCTTTCTTT
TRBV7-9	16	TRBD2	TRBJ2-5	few	CASSLDSGGGRETQYF	TGTGCCAGCAGCTTAGACTCGGGAGGAGGGAGGGAGACCCAGTACTTC
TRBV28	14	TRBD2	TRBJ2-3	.	CASLKASGVRTQYF	TGTGCCAGCTTAAAGGCTAGCGGGGTCCGTACGCAGTATTTT
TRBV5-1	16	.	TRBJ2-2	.	CASSRTDNPGTGELFF	TGCGCCAGCAGCCGCACGGACAACCCGGGGACCGGGGAGCTGTTTTTT
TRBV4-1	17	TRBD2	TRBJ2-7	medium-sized	CASSPSPDGGDSYEQYF	TGCGCCAGCAGCCCCTCTCCTGACGGGGGGGACTCCTACGAGCAGTACTTC
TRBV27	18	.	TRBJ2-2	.	CASRGIVAVWPRDGELFF	TGTGCCAGCAGAGGCATAGTAGCGGTATGGCCGAGGGACGGGGAGCTGTTTTTT
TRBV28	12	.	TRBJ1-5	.	CASSFLDQHQHF	TGTGCCAGCAGTTTCTTAGATCAGCACCAGCATTTT
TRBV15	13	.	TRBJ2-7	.	CATSKVGVAEHYF	TGTGCCACCAGCAAGGTGGGGGTGGCGGAGCATTACTTC
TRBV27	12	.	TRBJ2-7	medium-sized	CASSYFPTEQYF	TGTGCCAGCAGTTATTTCCCCACCGAGCAGTACTTC
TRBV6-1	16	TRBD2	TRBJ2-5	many	CASSHSGRAAPETQYF	TGTGCCAGCAGCCATAGCGGGAGGGCCGCCCCAGAGACCCAGTACTTC
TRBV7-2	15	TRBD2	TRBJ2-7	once	CASSRTSGSSYEQYF	TGTGCCAGCAGCAGAACTAGCGGTAGCTCCTACGAGCAGTACTTC
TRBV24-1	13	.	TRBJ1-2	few	CATSDPTGNGYTF	TGTGCCACCAGTGATCCCACGGGGAATGGCTACACCTTC
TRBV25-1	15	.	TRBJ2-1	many	CASSGGAGSYNEQFF	TGTGCCAGCAGTGGGGGGGCCGGCTCCTACAATGAGCAGTTCTTC
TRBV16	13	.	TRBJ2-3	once	CASSQSFRDPQYF	TGTGCCAGCAGCCAATCGTTCCGGGACCCGCAGTATTTT
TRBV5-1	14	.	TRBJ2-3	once	CASSLEVCPDTQYF	TGCGCCAGCAGCTTGGAGGTGTGCCCCGATACGCAGTATTTT
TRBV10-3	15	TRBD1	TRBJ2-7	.	CAISERQGSLREQYF	TGTGCCATCAGTGAAAGACAGGGGTCGTTGCGGGAGCAGTACTTC
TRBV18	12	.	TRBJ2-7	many	CASSPASGEQYF	TGTGCCAGCTCACCGGCTTCGGGAGAGCAGTACTTC
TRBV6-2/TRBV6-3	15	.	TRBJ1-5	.	CASGSRAISNQPKHF	TGTGCCAGCGGCTCGAGGGCCATTAGCAATCAGCCCAAGCATTTT
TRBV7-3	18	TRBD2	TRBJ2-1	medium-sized	CASSQGTSGRGGYNEQFF	TGTGCCAGCAGTCAAGGGACTAGCGGGAGGGGGGGCTACAATGAGCAGTTCTTC
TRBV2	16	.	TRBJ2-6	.	CASSDGMLSGSNVLTF	TGTGCCAGCAGTGATGGTATGCTCTCTGGGTCCAACGTTCTGACTTTC
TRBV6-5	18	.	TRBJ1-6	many	CASSYSIVGWSSNSPLHF	TGTGCCAGCAGTTACTCGATAGTAGGGTGGTCCAGTAATTCACCCCTCCACTTT
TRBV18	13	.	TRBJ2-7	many	CASSPPTVNEQYF	TGTGCCAGCTCACCACCGACAGTTAACGAGCAGTACTTC
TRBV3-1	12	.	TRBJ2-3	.	CASSRQGVTQYF	TGTGCCAGCAGCCGCCAGGGAGTTACGCAGTATTTT
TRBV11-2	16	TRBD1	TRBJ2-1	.	CASSPWTGPSYNEQFF	TGTGCCAGCAGCCCCTGGACAGGGCCTTCCTACAATGAGCAGTTCTTC
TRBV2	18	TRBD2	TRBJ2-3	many	CASRSQLTSSGAGDTQYF	TGTGCCAGCAGGAGCCAACTCACTAGTAGCGGGGCCGGGGATACGCAGTATTTT
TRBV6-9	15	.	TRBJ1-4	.	CANSYQGVNHEKLFF	TGTGCCAACAGTTACCAAGGGGTCAACCATGAAAAACTGTTTTTT
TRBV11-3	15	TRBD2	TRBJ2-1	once	CASSISGSRYNEQFF	TGTGCCAGCAGCATTAGCGGGAGTCGCTACAATGAGCAGTTCTTC
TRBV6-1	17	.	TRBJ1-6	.	CASTAPGAVQPNSPLHF	TGTGCCAGCACCGCCCCGGGGGCCGTACAGCCCAATTCACCCCTCCACTTT
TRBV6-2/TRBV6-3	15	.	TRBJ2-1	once	CASISGLSRGDEQFF	TGTGCCAGCATTTCCGGGTTGTCTCGAGGCGATGAGCAGTTCTTC
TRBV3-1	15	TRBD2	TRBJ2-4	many	CASSQGGGSKNIQYF	TGTGCCAGCAGCCAAGGGGGGGGATCCAAAAACATTCAGTACTTC
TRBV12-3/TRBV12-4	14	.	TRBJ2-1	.	CASSLVTGYNEQFF	TGTGCCAGCAGTTTAGTTACGGGCTACAATGAGCAGTTCTTC
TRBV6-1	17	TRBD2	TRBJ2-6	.	CASSGTSGTAGANVLTF	TGTGCCAGCAGTGGGACTAGCGGGACGGCTGGGGCCAACGTCCTGACTTTC
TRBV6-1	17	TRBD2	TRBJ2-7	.	CASTSQRERDYSYEQYF	TGTGCCAGCACCAGTCAACGGGAAAGGGACTACTCCTACGAGCAGTACTTC
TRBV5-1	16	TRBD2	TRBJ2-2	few	CASSSSGRADTGELFF	TGCGCCAGCAGCAGTAGCGGGAGGGCCGACACCGGGGAGCTGTTTTTT
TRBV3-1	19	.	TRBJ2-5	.	CASSQIGKGVYTRQETQYF	TGTGCCAGCAGCCAAATCGGGAAGGGGGTATATACCCGACAAGAGACCCAGTACTTC
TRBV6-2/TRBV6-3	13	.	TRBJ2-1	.	CAIRMGGRHEQFF	TGTGCCATCAGGATGGGGGGGCGTCATGAGCAGTTCTTC
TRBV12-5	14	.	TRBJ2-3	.	CAIDSGSSGDTQYF	TGTGCTATTGACTCAGGGTCGAGCGGGGATACGCAGTATTTT
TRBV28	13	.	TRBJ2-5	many	CASTRGPRETQYF	TGTGCCAGCACCCGAGGGCCAAGGGAGACCCAGTACTTC
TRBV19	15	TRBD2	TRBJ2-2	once	CASSISGGHIGELFF	TGTGCCAGTAGTATAAGCGGGGGCCACATCGGGGAGCTGTTTTTT
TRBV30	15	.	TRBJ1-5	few	CAWTPRDGGLQPQHF	TGTGCCTGGACTCCAAGGGACGGGGGGCTTCAGCCCCAGCACTTT
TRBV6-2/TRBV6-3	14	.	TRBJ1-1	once	CASSIGGRNTGSFF	TGTGCCAGCTCGATCGGGGGGCGGAACACTGGATCTTTCTTT